These 27 T cell receptor beta chains share one sample of origin, sequenced in a study (dated by TCRdb to between 2015 and 2016). The library was generated by RT-PCR. This sample was sequenced with an Illumina MiSeq. TCRdb reworked the public reads: Q25 trimming with fastp, MiXCR clone assembly, productive beta chains retained. CDR3 protein duplicates are merged, each entry listing the most common genes and DNA. The sample table records about 680,000 distinct CDR3 sequences; 14% of these occur just once. The ten most abundant clones make up about 3.9% of the sample. The sequenced sample consisted of memory CD4+ T cells from blood. These receptors all stem from a female donor in good health, serving as a healthy control.

This clonotype was seen many times. The chain combines TRBV10-3 with TRBJ2-3; 9 nucleotides align to TRBD1. The junction had 9 bases not matched to a gene; V was cut back by 4 bases and J by 1 base. CDR1 and CDR2 (germline): ENHRY, SYGVKD. The CDR3 is made up of 17 amino acids. The chain's CDR3 is CAISVSGTGLGTDTQYF. The DNA for the CDR3 is TGTGCCATCAGTGTAAGCGGGACAGGGTTAGGCACAGATACGCAGTATTTT.

There are a few counts of this clonotype. The CDR3 sequence: CASSSLSRPGETQYF. DNA for the CDR3: TGTGCCAGCAGTTCCCTAAGCCGGCCGGGGGAGACCCAGTACTTC. The genes are TRBV6-6 and TRBJ2-5; a possible D gene is TRBD2 (5 bases). Between the trimmed V and J ends, which lost 4 bases and 5 bases, there was a span of 17 bases. The CDR3 is made up of 15 amino acids. Germline CDR1 is MNHNY and CDR2 is SVGAGI (reference sequence).

The DNA of the CDR3 is TGCGCCAGCAGCCTTGGGACTAGCGGGAGGACATTGCAGTTCTTC. Translated: CASSLGTSGRTLQFF. The chain has TRBV5-1 and TRBJ2-1, with TRBD2 identical over 15 bases. Germline-derived CDR1 and CDR2 are SGHRS and YFSETQ. This CDR3 is 15 amino acids long. The V and J ends lost 4 bases and 12 bases, in that order; junction bases with no gene match: 8.

The genes are TRBV9 and TRBJ1-6, with TRBD1 matching over 9 bases. CDR3 size: 16 residues. From germline, CDR1 is SGDLS and CDR2 YYNGEE. V was pared by 0 bases and J by 11 bases, with 9 bases of the junction left unmatched. The CDR3 loop reads CASSVATGGALAPLHF. The CDR3 nucleotides read TGTGCCAGCAGCGTAGCAACAGGGGGCGCGTTGGCACCCCTCCACTTT.

This clonotype came up a few times. V and J are TRBV4-1 and TRBJ2-7; no definite D call. The CDR3 totals 13 residues. The germline V and J ends were trimmed by 1 base and 3 bases, with 7 bases remaining between them. From germline, CDR1 is MGHRA and CDR2 YSYEKL. The CDR3 here is CASSQGAVYEQYF. As DNA, the CDR3 is TGCGCCAGCAGCCAAGGGGCAGTCTACGAGCAGTACTTC.

The chain combines TRBV20-1 with TRBJ1-4; D might be TRBD1 (5 bases). This CDR3 is built from 14 residues. Trimming pared 7 bases from V and 10 bases from J, leaving 22 bases between. Germline assignment: CDR1 DFQATT and CDR2 SNEGSKA (reference sequence). CDR3 nucleotides: TGCAGTGGCCGCGGAGGGCAGGGTATTGGAAAACTGTTTTTT. Its protein product is CSGRGGQGIGKLFF.

This rearrangement joins TRBV12-3 or TRBV12-4 to TRBJ1-2; possible D gene TRBD1, 6 bases. The V and J ends lost 1 base and 4 bases respectively, with 13 bases between them. CDR3 length equals 15 residues. CDR3 sequence reads: CASSLDRRGSYGYTF. The CDR3 DNA is TGTGCCAGCAGTTTAGATCGCAGGGGCTCCTATGGCTACACCTTC.

The gene calls are TRBV7-9 and TRBJ1-2, with 8 bases identical to TRBD1. V dropped 3 bases and J dropped 8; count of bases not matched to a gene: 5. Germline V gives CDR1 SEHNR, CDR2 FQNEAQ (reference sequence). The length of the CDR3 is 13 residues. CDR3 in DNA: TGTGCCAGCAGCTTGGGACAGGATGGCGGCTACACCTTC. Its translation: CASSLGQDGGYTF.

This clonotype has only a few counts. The chain carries TRBV3-1 and TRBJ2-1; 11 bases map to TRBD2. The junction had 4 bases not matched to a gene; V was cut back by 9 bases and J by 0 bases. The CDR3 covers 15 residues. In germline, CDR1 is LGHDT, CDR2 YNNKEL (reference sequence). DNA for the CDR3: TGTGCCAGTACTAGCGGGAGAATCTCCTACAATGAGCAGTTCTTC. Amino acid sequence: CASTSGRISYNEQFF.

In this sample, this clonotype turned up many times. V gene TRBV27 combines with J gene TRBJ2-5, with D perhaps TRBD2 (6 bases). In germline, CDR1 is MNHEY, CDR2 SMNVEV (reference sequence). The CDR3 runs 14 residues. V gave up 7 bases and J gave up 5 bases, with 17 bases separating them. This chain's CDR3 is CASMKSRGRETQYF. CDR3 sequence (DNA): TGTGCCAGCATGAAATCCCGGGGGAGGGAGACCCAGTACTTC.

This clonotype has a count of ten or more. J is TRBJ1-3 and V is TRBV5-5; a weak D match, TRBD1 (6 bases). Germline-derived CDR1 and CDR2 are SGHKS and YYEKEE (reference sequence). The CDR3 spans 14 residues. Trimming stripped 4 bases from V and 2 bases from J, with 10 bases between. The CDR3 nucleotides are TGTGCCAGCAGCGAACAGGGACCTGGAAACACCATATATTTT. Its protein product is CASSEQGPGNTIYF.

The chain employs TRBV10-3 and TRBJ1-1; D gene unclear. The CDR3 sequence is 13 residues long. The germline V gene encodes CDR1 ENHRY and CDR2 SYGVKD. The V and J ends lost 11 bases and 0 bases respectively, with 13 bases between them. DNA of the CDR3: TGTGCCTTACGAAGGGCAATGAACACTGAAGCTTTCTTT. The encoded protein is CALRRAMNTEAFF.

The table lists this clonotype with many counts. The chain links TRBV3-1 to TRBJ2-3; no firm D call. Trimming removed 1 base at V and 5 bases at J, with 13 bases between. Germline CDR1 LGHDT, CDR2 YNNKEL (reference sequence). The CDR3 spans 15 residues. DNA for the CDR3: TGTGCCAGCAGCCAAGGCCCTGCAGGCCGAGATACGCAGTATTTT. Translating it yields CASSQGPAGRDTQYF.

The J gene is TRBJ1-3, the V gene TRBV7-2; TRBD1 matches 9 bases. CDR1 is SGHTA and CDR2 is FQGNSA in the germline V gene. The CDR3 is 16 residues long. The V segment lost 5 bases and the J segment 5 bases; nucleotides outside the gene matches: 10. CDR3 DNA sequence: TGTGCCAGCAGCCTACAAGTTGGGACAGGGAGAAACACCATATATTTT. The encoded protein is CASSLQVGTGRNTIYF.

This clonotype was detected only a few times. The chain has TRBV5-1 and TRBJ2-3, with D possibly matching TRBD2 (5 bases). V was trimmed by 4 bases and J by 4 bases, leaving 16 bases between them. The CDR3 covers 15 residues. The germline gives CDR1 SGHRS, CDR2 YFSETQ. DNA for the CDR3: TGCGCCAGCAGCCGGGCTAGCTCAGAGGCAGATACGCAGTATTTT. This translates into CASSRASSEADTQYF.

The CDR3 sequence: CASSPGGPSYNEQFF. The DNA of the CDR3 is TGTGCCAGCAGCCCGGGGGGGCCCTCCTACAATGAGCAGTTCTTC. The V call is TRBV7-3, the J call TRBJ2-1, with 8 positions matching TRBD2. Germline V gene data show CDR1 as SGHTA and CDR2 as FQGTGA. V lost 5 bases to trimming and J lost 0 bases; unmatched junction nucleotides: 3. The CDR3 contains 15 residues.

This chain links TRBV24-1 with TRBJ2-3; 11 bases line up with TRBD2. The CDR3 totals 17 residues. Germline V CDR1 and CDR2: KGHDR, SFDVKD. V trimming: 4 bases; J trimming: 4 bases; junction bases outside the gene matches: 9. The chain's CDR3 is CATSEDPLAGGPDTQYF. The CDR3 region has the DNA TGTGCCACCAGTGAAGATCCTCTAGCGGGAGGACCAGATACGCAGTATTTT.

There are many counts of this clonotype. The genes are TRBV20-1 and TRBJ2-3; D unresolved. This CDR3 has 13 residues. The germline V gene has CDR1 DFQATT and CDR2 SNEGSKA (reference sequence). The V end was cut by 5 bases, the J end by 0 bases, with 9 bases between. CDR3 sequence reads: CSAGLTSTDTQYF. As DNA, the CDR3 is TGCAGTGCTGGGTTGACGAGCACAGATACGCAGTATTTT.

The chain has TRBV7-2 and TRBJ2-7, with D possibly being TRBD2 (6 bases). The germline CDR1 and CDR2 sequences are SGHTA and FQGNSA. V was clipped by 8 bases and J by 6 bases, with 20 bases between them. This CDR3 contains 14 residues. The CDR3: CASLPGDRVGEQYF. CDR3 in DNA: TGTGCCAGCCTCCCGGGGGACCGCGTCGGCGAGCAGTACTTC.

This clonotype appeared a few times. The genes are TRBV25-1 and TRBJ1-1, with TRBD1 as a possible D gene (6 bases). V was shortened by 7 bases and J by 3 bases, with 18 bases between the two germline ends. Germline-derived CDR1 and CDR2 are MGHDK and SYGVNS. The CDR3 sequence is 15 residues long. CDR3 protein: CASTPGKGTYTEAFF. The CDR3 DNA follows: TGTGCCAGCACCCCCGGAAAGGGGACATACACTGAAGCTTTCTTT.

The rearrangement links TRBV12-3 or TRBV12-4 to TRBJ1-1; 9 bases align to TRBD1. Trimming removed 6 bases from V and 11 bases from J; junction bases left unmatched: 10. CDR3 length: 13 amino acids. CDR3: CASRVTGGAGAFF. The CDR3 DNA is TGTGCCAGCAGGGTTACAGGGGGCGCCGGGGCTTTCTTT.

The chain links TRBV6-1 to TRBJ1-1; D perhaps matches TRBD1 (6 bases). The CDR3 length is 12 residues. V was clipped by 6 bases and J by 7 bases, with 12 bases between them. Germline CDR1 reads MNHNS; CDR2 reads SASEGT. The CDR3 nucleotides are TGTGCCAGCAGAGCGGGACACCTTGAAGCTTTCTTT. Translating gives CASRAGHLEAFF.

The rearrangement uses TRBV20-1 and TRBJ1-1; no reliable D call. The CDR3 covers 11 residues. Trimming left V 5 bases short and J 8 bases short, with 12 bases between. Germline assignment: CDR1 DFQATT and CDR2 SNEGSKA (reference sequence). Written as DNA, the CDR3 is TGCAGTGCTTCCAGGAGGAAAGAAGCTTTCTTT. Amino acids: CSASRRKEAFF.

The genes are TRBV6-1 and TRBJ2-7; D may be TRBD1 (6 bases). CDR3 length: 15 residues. V lost 6 bases, J lost 3 bases, and 18 bases lay in between. Germline-derived CDR1 and CDR2 are MNHNS and SASEGT. The DNA of the CDR3 is TGTGCCAGCAGGACGGGCCAGGGGTTAAACTACGAGCAGTACTTC. Protein sequence: CASRTGQGLNYEQYF.

The chain links TRBV12-3 or TRBV12-4 to TRBJ1-6; tentatively, D is TRBD1 (6 bases). This CDR3 is built from 14 residues. V lost 5 bases to trimming and J lost 6 bases, with 11 bases between them. Written as DNA, the CDR3 is TGTGCCAGCAGTCGACAGGACTTTAATTCACCCCTCCACTTT. Amino acids: CASSRQDFNSPLHF.

The rearrangement links TRBV30 to TRBJ2-1; 12 nucleotides agree with TRBD2. Germline V gives CDR1 GTSNPN, CDR2 SVGIG (reference sequence). The CDR3 is made up of 14 amino acids. Losses at the gene ends were 2 bases for V and 10 bases for J; bases not matched to a gene: 6. The CDR3 DNA reads as TGTGCCTGGAGTCTCTCTAGCGGGAGGGCAGAGCAGTTCTTC. Amino acids: CAWSLSSGRAEQFF.

This clonotype came up many times. The junction departs from germline at one end; a sequencing error may be responsible. The chain recombines TRBV5-6 with TRBJ2-1; TRBD1 might be the D (5 bases). The CDR3 contains 13 residues. CDR1 is SGHDT, CDR2 YYEEEE, per germline. The CDR3 nucleotides read TGTGCCAGCAGTTTGGGGCCTCCGAATGAGCAGTTCTTC. Protein product: CASSLGPPNEQFF. Full variable domain (outside the CDR3, taken from reference TRBV5-6 and TRBJ2-1): DAGVTQSPTHLIKTRGQQVTLRCSPKSGHDTVSWYQQALGQGPQFIFQYYEEEERQRGNFPDRFSGHQFPNYSSELNVNALLLGDSALYLCASSLGPPNEQFFGPGTRLTVL.